Sequencing of this T cell receptor (beta chain) was carried out in a study of Graves' ophthalmopathy and Graves' hyperthyroidism. The source of the PBMCs was over 8.5 ml of fresh peripheral blood. This CDR3 has 14 residues. V shed 6 bases and J 6 bases; nucleotides not matched to a gene: 11. Germline CDR1 is DFQATT and CDR2 is SNEGSKA (reference sequence). Many counts were recorded for this clonotype. Amplification from RNA transcripts yielded the TCR beta CDR3 regions. Second-round multiplex PCR came after a first-round RT-PCR that employed HTBI primers. TCRdb used MiXCR to reprocess the multiplex PCR reads, holding one entry per CDR3 protein. The sample lists 350,000 to 450,000 distinct CDR3 sequences; under 25% were seen once.

The TCR sequence derives from a woman younger than 35 with stable Graves' hyperthyroidism. Sequenced material: peripheral blood. This sequence joins TRBV20-1 and TRBJ2-7; TRBD2 matches at 10 bases. CDR3 nucleotide sequence: TGCAGTGCAGACCTAGCGGGAGTTTTTAGCGAGCAGTACTTC. This sequence encodes CSADLAGVFSEQYF.